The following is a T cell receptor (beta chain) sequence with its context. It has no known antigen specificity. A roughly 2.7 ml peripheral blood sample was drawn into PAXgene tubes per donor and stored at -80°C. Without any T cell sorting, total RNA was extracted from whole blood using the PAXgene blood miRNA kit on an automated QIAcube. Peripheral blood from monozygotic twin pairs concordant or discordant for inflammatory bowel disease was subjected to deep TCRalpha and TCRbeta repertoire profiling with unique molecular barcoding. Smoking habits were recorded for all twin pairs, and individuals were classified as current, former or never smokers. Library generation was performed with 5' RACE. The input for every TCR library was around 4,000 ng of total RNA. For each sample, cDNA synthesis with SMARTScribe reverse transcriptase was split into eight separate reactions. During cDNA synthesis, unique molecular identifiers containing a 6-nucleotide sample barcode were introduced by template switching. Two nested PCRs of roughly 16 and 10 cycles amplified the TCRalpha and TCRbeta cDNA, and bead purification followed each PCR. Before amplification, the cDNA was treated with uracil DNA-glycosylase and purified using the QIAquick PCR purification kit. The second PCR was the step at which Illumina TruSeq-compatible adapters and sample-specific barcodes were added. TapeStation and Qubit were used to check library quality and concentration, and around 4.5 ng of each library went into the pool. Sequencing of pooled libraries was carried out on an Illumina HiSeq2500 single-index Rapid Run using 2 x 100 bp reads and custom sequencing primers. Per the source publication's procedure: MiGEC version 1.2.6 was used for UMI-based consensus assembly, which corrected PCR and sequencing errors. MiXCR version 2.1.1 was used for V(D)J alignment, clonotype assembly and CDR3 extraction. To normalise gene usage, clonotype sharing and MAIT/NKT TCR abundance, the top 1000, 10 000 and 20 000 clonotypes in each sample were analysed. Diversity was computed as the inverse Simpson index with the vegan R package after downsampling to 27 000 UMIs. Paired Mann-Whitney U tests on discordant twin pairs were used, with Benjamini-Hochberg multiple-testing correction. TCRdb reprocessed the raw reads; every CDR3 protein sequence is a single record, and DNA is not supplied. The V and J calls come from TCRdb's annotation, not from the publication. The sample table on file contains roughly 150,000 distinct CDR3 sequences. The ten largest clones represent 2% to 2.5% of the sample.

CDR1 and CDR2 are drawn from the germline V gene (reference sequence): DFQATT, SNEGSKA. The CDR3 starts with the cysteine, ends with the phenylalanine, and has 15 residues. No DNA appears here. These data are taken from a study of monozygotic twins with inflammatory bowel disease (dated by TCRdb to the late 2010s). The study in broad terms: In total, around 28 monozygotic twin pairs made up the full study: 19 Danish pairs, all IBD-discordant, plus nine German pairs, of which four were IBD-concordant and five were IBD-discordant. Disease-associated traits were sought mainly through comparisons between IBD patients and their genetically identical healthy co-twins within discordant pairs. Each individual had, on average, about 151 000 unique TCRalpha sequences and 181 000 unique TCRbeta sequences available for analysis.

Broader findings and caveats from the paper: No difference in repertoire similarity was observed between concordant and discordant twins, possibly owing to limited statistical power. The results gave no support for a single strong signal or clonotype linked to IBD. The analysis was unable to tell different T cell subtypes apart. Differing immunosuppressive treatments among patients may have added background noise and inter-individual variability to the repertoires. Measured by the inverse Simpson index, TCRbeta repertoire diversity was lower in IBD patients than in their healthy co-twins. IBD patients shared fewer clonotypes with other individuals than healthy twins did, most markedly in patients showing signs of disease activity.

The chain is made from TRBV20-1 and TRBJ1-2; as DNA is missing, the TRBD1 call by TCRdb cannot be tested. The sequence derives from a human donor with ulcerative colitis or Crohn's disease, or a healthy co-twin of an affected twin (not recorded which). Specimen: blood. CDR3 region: CSAPPVGGANYGYTF.